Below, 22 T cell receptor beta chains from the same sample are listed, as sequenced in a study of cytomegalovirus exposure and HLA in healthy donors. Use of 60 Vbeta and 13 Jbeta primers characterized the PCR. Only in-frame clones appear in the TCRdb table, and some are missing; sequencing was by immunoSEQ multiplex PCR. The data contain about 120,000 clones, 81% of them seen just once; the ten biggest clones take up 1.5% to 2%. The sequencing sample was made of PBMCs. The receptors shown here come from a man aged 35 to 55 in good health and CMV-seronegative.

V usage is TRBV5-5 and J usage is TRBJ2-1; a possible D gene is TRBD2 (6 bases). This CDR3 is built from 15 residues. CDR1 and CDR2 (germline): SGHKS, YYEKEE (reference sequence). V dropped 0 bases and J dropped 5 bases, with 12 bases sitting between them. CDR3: CASSLAGGGNNEQFF. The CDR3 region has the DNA TGTGCCAGCAGCTTGGCCGGCGGCGGGAACAATGAGCAGTTCTTC. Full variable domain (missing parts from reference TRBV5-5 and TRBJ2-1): DAGVTQSPTHLIKTRGQQVTLRCSPISGHKSVSWYQQVLGQGPQFIFQYYEKEERGRGNFPDRFSARQFPNYSSELNVNALLLGDSALYLCASSLAGGGNNEQFFGPGTRLTVL.

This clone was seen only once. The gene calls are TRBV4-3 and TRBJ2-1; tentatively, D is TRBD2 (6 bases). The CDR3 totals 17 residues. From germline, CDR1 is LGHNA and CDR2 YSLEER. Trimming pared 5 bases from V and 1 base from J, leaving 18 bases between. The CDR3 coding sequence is TGCGCCAGCAGCAGCGGGCACGATAGCAGTTCCTACAATGAGCAGTTCTTC. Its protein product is CASSSGHDSSSYNEQFF.

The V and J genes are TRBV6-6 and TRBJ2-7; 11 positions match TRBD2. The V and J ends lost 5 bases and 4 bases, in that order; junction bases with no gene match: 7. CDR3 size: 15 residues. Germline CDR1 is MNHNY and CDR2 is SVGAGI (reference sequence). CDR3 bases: TGTGCCAGCAGTAGTCCGCGACTAGCGGGGTACGAGCAGTACTTC. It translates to CASSSPRLAGYEQYF.

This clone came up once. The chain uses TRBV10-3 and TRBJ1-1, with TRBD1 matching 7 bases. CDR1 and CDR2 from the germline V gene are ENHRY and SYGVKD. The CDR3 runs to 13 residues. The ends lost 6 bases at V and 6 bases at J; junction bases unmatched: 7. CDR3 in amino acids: CAIRYTGDAEAFF. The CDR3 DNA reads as TGTGCCATCAGGTATACAGGGGACGCTGAAGCTTTCTTT.

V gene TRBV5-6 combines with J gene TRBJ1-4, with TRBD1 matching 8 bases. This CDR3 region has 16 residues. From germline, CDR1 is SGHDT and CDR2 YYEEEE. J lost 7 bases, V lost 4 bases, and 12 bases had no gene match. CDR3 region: CASSPGGKGYSEKLFF. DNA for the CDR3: TGTGCCAGCAGCCCAGGGGGCAAGGGATATAGTGAAAAACTGTTTTTT.

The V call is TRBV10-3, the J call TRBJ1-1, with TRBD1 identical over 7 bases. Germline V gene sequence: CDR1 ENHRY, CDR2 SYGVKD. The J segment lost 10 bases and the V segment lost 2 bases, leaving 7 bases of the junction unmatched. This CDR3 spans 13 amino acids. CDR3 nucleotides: TGTGCCATCAGTGAGGACCGGACAGGTCGAGCTTTCTTT. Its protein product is CAISEDRTGRAFF.

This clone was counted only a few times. In DNA form, the CDR3 reads TGTGCCAGCTCCGGGGACTTCCGGTACGAGCAGTACTTC. Protein product: CASSGDFRYEQYF. V is TRBV18 and J is TRBJ2-7, with D possibly TRBD2 on 6 matching bases. Trimming cost V 6 bases and J 4 bases, with 13 bases left between them. The CDR3 consists of 13 residues. CDR1 is KGHSH and CDR2 is LQKENI in the germline V gene.

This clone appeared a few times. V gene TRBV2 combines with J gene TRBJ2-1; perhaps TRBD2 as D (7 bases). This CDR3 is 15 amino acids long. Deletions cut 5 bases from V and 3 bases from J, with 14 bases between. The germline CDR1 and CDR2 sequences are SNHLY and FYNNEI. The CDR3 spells CASSPRRGLYNEQFF. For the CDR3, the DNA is TGTGCCAGCAGTCCCAGGCGGGGGCTCTACAATGAGCAGTTCTTC.

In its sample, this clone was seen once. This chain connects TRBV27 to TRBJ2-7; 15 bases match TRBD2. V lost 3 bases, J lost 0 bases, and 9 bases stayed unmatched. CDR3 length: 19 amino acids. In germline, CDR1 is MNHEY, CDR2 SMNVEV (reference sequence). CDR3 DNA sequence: TGTGCCAGCAGTTTTAGGGCTCGGGGACTAGCGGGAGGCTCCTACGAGCAGTACTTC. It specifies CASSFRARGLAGGSYEQYF.

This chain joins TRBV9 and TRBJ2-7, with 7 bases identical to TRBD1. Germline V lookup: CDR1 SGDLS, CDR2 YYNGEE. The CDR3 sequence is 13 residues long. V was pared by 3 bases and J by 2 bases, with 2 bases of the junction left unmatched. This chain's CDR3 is CASSAGQAYEQYF. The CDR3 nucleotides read TGTGCCAGCAGCGCAGGACAGGCCTACGAGCAGTACTTC.

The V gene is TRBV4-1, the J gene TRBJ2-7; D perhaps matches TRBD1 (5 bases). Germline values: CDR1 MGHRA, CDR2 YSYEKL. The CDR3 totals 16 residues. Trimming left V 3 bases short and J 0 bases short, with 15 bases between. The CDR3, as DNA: TGCGCCAGCAGCCACGAAGGAGACAGTGGCTCCTACGAGCAGTACTTC. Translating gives CASSHEGDSGSYEQYF.

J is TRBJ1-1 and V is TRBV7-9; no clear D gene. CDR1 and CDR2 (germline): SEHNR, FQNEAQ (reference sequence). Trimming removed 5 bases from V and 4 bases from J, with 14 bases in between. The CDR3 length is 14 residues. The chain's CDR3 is CASSNRGGRTEAFF. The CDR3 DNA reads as TGTGCCAGCAGCAACCGAGGAGGTCGCACTGAAGCTTTCTTT.

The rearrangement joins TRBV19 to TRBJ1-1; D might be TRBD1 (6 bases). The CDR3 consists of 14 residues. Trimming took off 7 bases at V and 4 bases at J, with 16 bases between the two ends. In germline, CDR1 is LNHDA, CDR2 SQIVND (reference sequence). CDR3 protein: CASTPRTGLTEAFF. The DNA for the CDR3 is TGTGCCAGTACCCCCCGAACAGGGCTCACTGAAGCTTTCTTT. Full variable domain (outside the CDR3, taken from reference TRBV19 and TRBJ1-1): DGGITQSPKYLFRKEGQNVTLSCEQNLNHDAMYWYRQDPGQGLRLIYYSQIVNDFQKGDIAEGYSVSREKKESFPLTVTSAQKNPTAFYLCASTPRTGLTEAFFGQGTRLTVV.

For the CDR3, the DNA is TGCAGCGTTGAGACGGCTAGCGGTTTCACAGATACGCAGTATTTT. Its translation: CSVETASGFTDTQYF. The chain links TRBV29-1 to TRBJ2-3; TRBD2 matches 7 bases. CDR1 is SQVTM, CDR2 ANQGSEA, per germline. After removal of 3 bases from V and 2 bases from J, the junction contained 8 bases not matched to a gene. The CDR3 is made up of 15 amino acids.

CDR3 DNA: TGTGCCAGCAGCCTGACAGGGACCGAGACCCAGTACTTC. It specifies CASSLTGTETQYF. The rearrangement uses TRBV11-2 and TRBJ2-5; 7 bases line up with TRBD1. Trimming removed 5 bases from V and 5 bases from J; junction bases left unmatched: 5. Germline loops: CDR1 SGHAT, CDR2 FQNNGV. The CDR3 is 13 amino acids.

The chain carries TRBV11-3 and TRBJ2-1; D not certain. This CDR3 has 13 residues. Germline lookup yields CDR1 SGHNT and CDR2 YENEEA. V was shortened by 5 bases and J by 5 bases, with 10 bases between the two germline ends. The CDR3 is CASSPDTDNEQFF. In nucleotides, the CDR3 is TGTGCCAGCAGCCCTGACACAGACAATGAGCAGTTCTTC.

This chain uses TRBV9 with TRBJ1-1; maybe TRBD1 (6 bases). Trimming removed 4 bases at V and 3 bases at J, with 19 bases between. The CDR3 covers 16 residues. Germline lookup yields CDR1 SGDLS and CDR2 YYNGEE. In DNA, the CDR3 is TGTGCCAGCAGCCCGAGCCTAAGGACAGTAGACACTGAAGCTTTCTTT. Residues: CASSPSLRTVDTEAFF.

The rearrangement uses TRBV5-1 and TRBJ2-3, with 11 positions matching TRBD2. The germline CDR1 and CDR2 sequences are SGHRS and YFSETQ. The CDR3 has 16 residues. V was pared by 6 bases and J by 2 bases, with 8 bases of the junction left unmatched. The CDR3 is CASTPTSGVPTDTQYF. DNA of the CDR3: TGCGCCAGCACCCCGACTAGCGGGGTCCCCACAGATACGCAGTATTTT.

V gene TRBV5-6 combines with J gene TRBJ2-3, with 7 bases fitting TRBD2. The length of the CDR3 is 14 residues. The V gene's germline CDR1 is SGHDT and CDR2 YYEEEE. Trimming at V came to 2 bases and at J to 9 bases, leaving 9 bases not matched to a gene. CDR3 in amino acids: CASSLGLDVRTQYF. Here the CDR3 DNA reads TGTGCCAGCAGCTTAGGACTAGACGTGCGAACGCAGTATTTT.

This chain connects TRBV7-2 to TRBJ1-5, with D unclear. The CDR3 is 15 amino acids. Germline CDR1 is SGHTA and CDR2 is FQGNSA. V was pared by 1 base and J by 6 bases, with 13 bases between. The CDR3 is CASSLEVRGSQPQHF. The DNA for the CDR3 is TGTGCCAGCAGCTTAGAGGTCAGAGGGAGTCAGCCCCAGCATTTT.

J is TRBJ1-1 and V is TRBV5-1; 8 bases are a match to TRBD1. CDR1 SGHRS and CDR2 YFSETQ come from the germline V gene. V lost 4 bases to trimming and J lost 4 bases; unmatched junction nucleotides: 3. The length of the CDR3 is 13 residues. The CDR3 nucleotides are TGCGCCAGCAGCCCCCAGGGGGCCACTGAAGCTTTCTTT. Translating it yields CASSPQGATEAFF.

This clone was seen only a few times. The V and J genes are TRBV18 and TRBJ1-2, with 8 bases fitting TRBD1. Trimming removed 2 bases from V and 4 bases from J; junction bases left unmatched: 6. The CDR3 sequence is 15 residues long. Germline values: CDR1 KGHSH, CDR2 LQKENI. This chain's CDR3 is CASSPGQGNFYGYTF. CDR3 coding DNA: TGTGCCAGCTCACCAGGACAGGGTAACTTCTATGGCTACACCTTC.